The rows below give T cell receptor beta chains drawn from one sample of a study of T cells after posttransplantation cyclophosphamide. Repertoires were generated with immunoSEQ multiplex PCR, while TCRdb's copy carries only in-frame clones and drops some. The top ten clones hold about 5.4% of a sample with about 11,000 clones, about four fifths of them seen once. The material sequenced was PBMCs, taken after allogeneic stem cell transplant with posttransplant cyclophosphamide. The receptors were gathered from a female patient aged 50-59 years who received an allogeneic stem cell transplant from a related donor, was CMV-positive, and had no GVHD. Some of the T cells might come from the graft donor. CDR3s include the opening cysteine and the closing phenylalanine or tryptophan. The D gene is left open where the match is weak. Expanded clones are given a class, and other clones once, few, many or no size at all.

j_call d_call clone_size v_call cdr3_nt cdr3_aa
TRBJ1-6 . few TRBV7-3 TGTGCCAGCAGCCCCACCCTACAGGGCACCCTCCACTTT CASSPTLQGTLHF
TRBJ1-1 . . TRBV6-1 TGTGCCAGCAGTGATGCCATGCGGAGGACGTCGAACACTGAAGCTTTCTTT CASSDAMRRTSNTEAFF
TRBJ1-3 . few TRBV27 TGTGCCAGCAGCCCCCCTTCTGGAAACACCATATATTTT CASSPPSGNTIYF
TRBJ2-5 TRBD1 . TRBV7-2 TGTGCCAGCAGCTTAGGCCCCGGGGGCAGGGGGCTACAAGAGACCCAGTACTTC CASSLGPGGRGLQETQYF
TRBJ2-7 TRBD1 once TRBV5-4 TGTGCCAGCAGCGGAACCGGGACAGGGTATTACGAGCAGTACTTC CASSGTGTGYYEQYF
TRBJ2-1 . . TRBV28 TGTGCCAGCACCCAAGGGGGACTAAGGATCAATGAGCAGTTCTTC CASTQGGLRINEQFF
TRBJ2-5 TRBD2 . TRBV4-2 TGTGCCAGCAGCCAAGTAGCGGGGGAGGGTGAGACCCAGTACTTC CASSQVAGEGETQYF
TRBJ1-2 TRBD1 . TRBV2 TGTGCCAGCAGCGTGACAGGGGGCGCAGGAGGTGGCTACACCTTC CASSVTGGAGGGYTF
TRBJ1-1 . . TRBV19 TGTGCCAGTAGTGATTTGTCAGGGGTGTATACTGAAGCTTTCTTT CASSDLSGVYTEAFF
TRBJ2-7 TRBD2 . TRBV12-5 TGTGCTAGTCAATTGAGCGGGGGAGGATCCTACGAGCAGTACTTC CASQLSGGGSYEQYF
TRBJ2-7 TRBD1 once TRBV7-6 TGTGCCAGCAGCTTCTCAACAGGGGGCGGCGAGCAGTACTTC CASSFSTGGGEQYF
TRBJ1-3 . few TRBV19 TGTGCCACCTCCCCCAACGCAGACTCTGGAAACACCATATATTTT CATSPNADSGNTIYF
TRBJ1-1 . few TRBV19 TGTGCCAGTAGTCCTATAGTAGACACTGAAGCTTTCTTT CASSPIVDTEAFF
TRBJ1-2 . . TRBV5-6 TGTGCCAGCAGCTTGGCTGGCAGGGTCAACTATGGCTACACCTTC CASSLAGRVNYGYTF
TRBJ2-2 . . TRBV5-6 TGTGCCAGCACCACTCAGCGAACCGGGGAGCTGTTTTTT CASTTQRTGELFF
TRBJ1-2 . once TRBV29-1 TGCAGCGTTGATTATCAACGGGACTATGGCTACACCTTC CSVDYQRDYGYTF
TRBJ2-1 . once TRBV5-6 TGTGCCAGCAGCTTGTTCGGGGAGCAGTTCTTC CASSLFGEQFF
TRBJ2-1 TRBD2 . TRBV5-4 TGTGCCAGCAGCATGGGACTAGCAATCGATGAGCAGTTCTTC CASSMGLAIDEQFF
TRBJ2-5 . . TRBV7-2 TGTGCCAGCAGCCAAATCCAGGGGATTGAGGAGACCCAGTACTTC CASSQIQGIEETQYF
TRBJ2-1 . . TRBV18 TGTGCCAGCTCACGGGAACAGGGTGCCAATGAGCAGTTCTTC CASSREQGANEQFF
TRBJ2-1 TRBD2 . TRBV5-1 TGCGCCAGCAGCTTGGTAGGAGCGGGGGACCTGGGCTCCTACAATGAGCAGTTCTTC CASSLVGAGDLGSYNEQFF
TRBJ1-6 . . TRBV10-3 TGTGCCATCAGTGAGACTGCGGACAGTTACTCACCCCTCCACTTT CAISETADSYSPLHF
TRBJ1-1 TRBD1 . TRBV18 TGTGCCAGCTCACTCGACAGGGACTTCACTGAAGCTTTCTTT CASSLDRDFTEAFF
TRBJ2-7 . . TRBV7-2 TGTGCCAGCAGTCCGCGACGACAAATTTACGAGCAGTACTTC CASSPRRQIYEQYF
TRBJ1-6 . . TRBV7-2 TGTGCCAGCAGCGTGGCGACAGGCAGGTTTAATTCACCCCTCCACTTT CASSVATGRFNSPLHF
TRBJ2-5 TRBD2 . TRBV19 TGTGCCAGTAGTAACCCGGTCGGGGGGGCCGTGGAGACCCAGTACTTC CASSNPVGGAVETQYF
TRBJ1-5 . . TRBV19 TGTGCCAGTAGTATTGGAGGGGAAGGGGATCAGCCCCAGCATTTT CASSIGGEGDQPQHF
TRBJ2-1 TRBD1 . TRBV7-9 TGTGCCAGCAGCTTAGTCCAGGGGGTCAATGAGCAGTTCTTC CASSLVQGVNEQFF
TRBJ2-3 TRBD2 . TRBV5-1 TGCGCCAGCAGCTTGGGCTCAGCGGGGGGCCTTCGAGATACGCAGTATTTT CASSLGSAGGLRDTQYF
TRBJ2-5 TRBD2 . TRBV28 TGTGCCAGCAGTTTCCCCAACAGACTAGCGGGGGCCATAGGGGTAGAGACCCAGTACTTC CASSFPNRLAGAIGVETQYF
TRBJ1-6 TRBD1 . TRBV7-6 TGTGCCAGCAGCTTGGGGATATCCGGGACAGGGGATTCACCCCTCCACTTT CASSLGISGTGDSPLHF
TRBJ2-6 TRBD1 . TRBV19 TGTCCCTACGATCCCGACAGGGGCAACTCTGGGGCCAACGTCCTGACTTTC CPYDPDRGNSGANVLTF
TRBJ2-1 . . TRBV30 TGTGCCTGGACCGTCCAGGGACTCTCCTACAATGAGCAGTTCTTC CAWTVQGLSYNEQFF
TRBJ1-4 . once TRBV4-1 TGCGCCAGCAGCATACTACGCCCAACTAATGAAAAACTGTTTTTT CASSILRPTNEKLFF
TRBJ1-4 TRBD1 . TRBV5-1 TGCGCCAGCAGCTCGCCCGGGACAGTGAATGAAAAACTGTTTTTT CASSSPGTVNEKLFF
TRBJ1-2 TRBD1 few TRBV30 TGTGCCTGGAGGTGGGCCACAACAGGGGCTGGCTACACCTTC CAWRWATTGAGYTF
TRBJ1-2 TRBD1 . TRBV9 TGTGCCAGCAGCGTAGACCACGGGACAGGCCGGATCAACTATGGCTACACCTTC CASSVDHGTGRINYGYTF
TRBJ2-6 . once TRBV18 TGTGCCACCCAGCCGGGGAACTCTGGGGCCAACGTCCTGACTTTC CATQPGNSGANVLTF
TRBJ2-5 TRBD2 . TRBV5-1 TGCGCCAGCAGCTTGATACTAGCGGGGCAAGAGACCCAGTACTTC CASSLILAGQETQYF
TRBJ1-2 TRBD1 . TRBV18 TGTGCCAGCTCACCCACAGGGGACTATGGCTACACCTTC CASSPTGDYGYTF
TRBJ2-7 TRBD2 . TRBV2 TGTGCCAGCAGGGGGGGACTAGCGGGGCCCTACGAGCAGTACTTC CASRGGLAGPYEQYF